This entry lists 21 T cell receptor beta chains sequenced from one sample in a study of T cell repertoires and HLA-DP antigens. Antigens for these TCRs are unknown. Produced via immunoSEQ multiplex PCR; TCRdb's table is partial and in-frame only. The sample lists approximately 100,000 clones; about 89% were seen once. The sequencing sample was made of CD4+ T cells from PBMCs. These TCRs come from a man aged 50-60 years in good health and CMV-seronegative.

This CDR3 reads CASSWMGGPGELFF. CDR3 nucleotides: TGTGCCAGCAGTTGGATGGGGGGCCCCGGGGAGCTGTTTTTT. J is TRBJ2-2 and V is TRBV6-5; D possibly uses TRBD1 or TRBD2 (6 bases each). Deletions cut 4 bases from V and 6 bases from J, with 12 bases between. The CDR3 runs 14 residues. The germline V gene encodes CDR1 MNHEY and CDR2 SVGAGI.

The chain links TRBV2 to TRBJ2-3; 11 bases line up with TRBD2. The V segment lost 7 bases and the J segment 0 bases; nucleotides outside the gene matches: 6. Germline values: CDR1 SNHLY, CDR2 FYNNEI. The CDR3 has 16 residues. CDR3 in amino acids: CASTARTSGSTDTQYF. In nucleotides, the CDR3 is TGTGCCAGCACTGCGCGGACTAGCGGGAGCACAGATACGCAGTATTTT.

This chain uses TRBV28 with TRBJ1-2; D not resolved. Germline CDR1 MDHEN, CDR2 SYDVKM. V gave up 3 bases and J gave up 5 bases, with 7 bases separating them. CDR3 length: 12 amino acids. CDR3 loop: CASSFGRYGYTF. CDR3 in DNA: TGTGCCAGCAGTTTCGGGAGATATGGCTACACCTTC.

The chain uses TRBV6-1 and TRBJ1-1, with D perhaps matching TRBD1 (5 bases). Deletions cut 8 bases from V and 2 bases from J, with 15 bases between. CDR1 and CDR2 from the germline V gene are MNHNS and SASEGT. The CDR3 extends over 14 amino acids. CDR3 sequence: CASVGDPINTEAFF. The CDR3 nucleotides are TGTGCCAGCGTTGGGGACCCGATTAACACTGAAGCTTTCTTT.

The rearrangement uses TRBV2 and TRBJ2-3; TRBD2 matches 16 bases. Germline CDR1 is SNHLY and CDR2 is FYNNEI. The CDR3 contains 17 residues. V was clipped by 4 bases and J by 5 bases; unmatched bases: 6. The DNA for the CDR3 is TGTGCCAGCAGTGGGGGGACTAGCGGGAGGGCGGAAGATACGCAGTATTTT. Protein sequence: CASSGGTSGRAEDTQYF.

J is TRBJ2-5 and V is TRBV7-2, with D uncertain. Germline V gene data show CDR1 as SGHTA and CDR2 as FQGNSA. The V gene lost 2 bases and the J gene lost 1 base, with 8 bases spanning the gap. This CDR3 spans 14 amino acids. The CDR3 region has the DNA TGTGCCAGCAGCTTAACGGCAGCCCAAGAGACCCAGTACTTC. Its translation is CASSLTAAQETQYF. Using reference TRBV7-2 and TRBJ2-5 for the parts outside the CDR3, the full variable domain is GAGVSQSPSNKVTEKGKDVELRCDPISGHTALYWYRQSLGQGLEFLIYFQGNSAPDKSGLPSDRFSAERTGGSVSTLTIQRTQQEDSAVYLCASSLTAAQETQYFGPGTRLLVL.

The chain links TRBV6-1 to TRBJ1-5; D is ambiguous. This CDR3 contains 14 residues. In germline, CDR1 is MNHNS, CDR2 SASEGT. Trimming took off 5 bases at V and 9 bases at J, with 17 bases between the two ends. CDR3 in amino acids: CASSFARGGGPQHF. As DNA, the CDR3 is TGTGCCAGCAGTTTTGCTAGAGGTGGCGGGCCCCAGCATTTT.

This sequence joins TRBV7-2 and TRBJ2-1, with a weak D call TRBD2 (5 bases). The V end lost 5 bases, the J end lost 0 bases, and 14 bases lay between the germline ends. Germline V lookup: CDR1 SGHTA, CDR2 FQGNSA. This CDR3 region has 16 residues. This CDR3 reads CASSQRRGSSYNEQFF. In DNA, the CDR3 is TGTGCCAGCAGCCAGCGGCGCGGAAGCTCCTACAATGAGCAGTTCTTC.

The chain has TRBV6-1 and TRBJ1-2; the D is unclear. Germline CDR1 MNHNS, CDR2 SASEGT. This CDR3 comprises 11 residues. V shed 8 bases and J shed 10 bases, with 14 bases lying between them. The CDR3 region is CASGWDSDYTF. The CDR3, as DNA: TGTGCCAGCGGGTGGGATTCGGACTACACCTTC.

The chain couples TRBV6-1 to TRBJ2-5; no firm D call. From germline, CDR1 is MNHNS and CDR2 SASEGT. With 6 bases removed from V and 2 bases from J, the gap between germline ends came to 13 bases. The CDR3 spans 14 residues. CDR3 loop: CASRSTQLQETQYF. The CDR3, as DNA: TGTGCCAGCAGGTCTACGCAACTTCAAGAGACCCAGTACTTC.

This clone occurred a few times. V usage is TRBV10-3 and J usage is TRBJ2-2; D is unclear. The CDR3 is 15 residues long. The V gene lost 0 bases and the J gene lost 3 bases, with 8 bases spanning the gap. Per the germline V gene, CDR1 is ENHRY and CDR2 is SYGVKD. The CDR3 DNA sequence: TGTGCCATCAGTGAGTCGGATATGGACACCGGGGAGCTGTTTTTT. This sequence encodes CAISESDMDTGELFF.

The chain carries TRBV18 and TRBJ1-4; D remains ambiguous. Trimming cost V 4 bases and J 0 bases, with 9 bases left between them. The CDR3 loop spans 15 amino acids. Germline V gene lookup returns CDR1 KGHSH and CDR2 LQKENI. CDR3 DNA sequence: TGTGCCAGCTCACGTACAGCCCCAACTAATGAAAAACTGTTTTTT. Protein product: CASSRTAPTNEKLFF.

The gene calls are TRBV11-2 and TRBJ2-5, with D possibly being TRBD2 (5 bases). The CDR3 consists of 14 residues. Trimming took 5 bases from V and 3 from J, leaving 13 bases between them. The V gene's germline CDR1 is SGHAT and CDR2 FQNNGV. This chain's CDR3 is CASSQTGVKETQYF. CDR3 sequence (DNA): TGTGCCAGCAGCCAAACCGGGGTAAAAGAGACCCAGTACTTC. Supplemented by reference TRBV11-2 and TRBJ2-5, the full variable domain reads EAGVAQSPRYKIIEKRQSVAFWCNPISGHATLYWYQQILGQGPKLLIQFQNNGVVDDSQLPKDRFSAERLKGVDSTLKIQPAKLEDSAVYLCASSQTGVKETQYFGPGTRLLVL.

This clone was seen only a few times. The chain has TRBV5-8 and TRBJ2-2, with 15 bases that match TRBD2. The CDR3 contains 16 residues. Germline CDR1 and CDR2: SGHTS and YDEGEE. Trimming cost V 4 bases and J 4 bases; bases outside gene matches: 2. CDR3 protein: CASSRGLAGGTGELFF. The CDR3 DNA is TGTGCCAGCAGCCGGGGACTAGCGGGAGGCACCGGGGAGCTGTTTTTT.

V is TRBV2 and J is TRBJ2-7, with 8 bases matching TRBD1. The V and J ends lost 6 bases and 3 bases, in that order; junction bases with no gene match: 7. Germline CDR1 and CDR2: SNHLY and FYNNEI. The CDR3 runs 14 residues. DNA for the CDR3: TGTGCCAGCAGGACGCGGACAGGGAACTACGAGCAGTACTTC. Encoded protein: CASRTRTGNYEQYF.

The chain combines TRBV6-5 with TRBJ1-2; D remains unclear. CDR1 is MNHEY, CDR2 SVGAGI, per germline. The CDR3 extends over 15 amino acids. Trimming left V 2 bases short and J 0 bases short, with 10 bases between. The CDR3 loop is CASSYQQTANYGYTF. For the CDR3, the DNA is TGTGCCAGCAGTTACCAACAGACCGCTAACTATGGCTACACCTTC.

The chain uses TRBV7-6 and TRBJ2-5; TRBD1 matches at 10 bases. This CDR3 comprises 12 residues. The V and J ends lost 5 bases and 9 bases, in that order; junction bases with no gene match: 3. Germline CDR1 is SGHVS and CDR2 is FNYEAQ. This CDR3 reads CASSPDRGPQYF. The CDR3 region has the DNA TGTGCCAGCAGCCCCGACAGGGGGCCCCAGTACTTC.

In DNA, the CDR3 is TGCGCCAGCAGCATCGGGACAGGAGCTTCCTCTGGAAACACCATATATTTT. It yields the protein CASSIGTGASSGNTIYF. V and J are TRBV5-1 and TRBJ1-3; 8 bases are a match to TRBD1. The trim removed 4 bases at V and 0 bases at J, leaving 9 bases unmatched. This CDR3 has 17 amino acids. CDR1 is SGHRS and CDR2 is YFSETQ in the germline V gene. The entire variable domain, with the rest obtained from reference TRBV5-1 and TRBJ1-3, is as follows: KAGVTQTPRYLIKTRGQQVTLSCSPISGHRSVSWYQQTPGQGLQFLFEYFSETQRNKGNFPGRFSGRQFSNSRSEMNVSTLELGDSALYLCASSIGTGASSGNTIYFGEGSWLTVV.

The CDR3 spells CASSVDPGNSNQPQHF. The CDR3 DNA follows: TGTGCCAGCAGCGTAGACCCGGGCAACAGCAATCAGCCCCAGCATTTT. J is TRBJ1-5 and V is TRBV9; D is unresolved. There are 16 residues in the CDR3. Germline loops: CDR1 SGDLS, CDR2 YYNGEE. The V end was cut by 0 bases, the J end by 1 base, with 11 bases between.

DNA of the CDR3: TGTGCCAGCAGTGATACAGGGGCCTGGGAGACCCAGTACTTC. Amino acids: CASSDTGAWETQYF. The rearrangement joins TRBV2 to TRBJ2-5; 7 bases are shared with TRBD1. This CDR3 is built from 14 residues. Germline V gives CDR1 SNHLY, CDR2 FYNNEI. V lost 3 bases, J lost 5 bases, and 6 bases stayed unmatched. Looking up the rest from reference TRBV2 and TRBJ2-5 gives the full variable domain: EPEVTQTPSHQVTQMGQEVILRCVPISNHLYFYWYRQILGQKVEFLVSFYNNEISEKSEIFDDQFSVERPDGSNFTLKIRSTKLEDSAMYFCASSDTGAWETQYFGPGTRLLVL.

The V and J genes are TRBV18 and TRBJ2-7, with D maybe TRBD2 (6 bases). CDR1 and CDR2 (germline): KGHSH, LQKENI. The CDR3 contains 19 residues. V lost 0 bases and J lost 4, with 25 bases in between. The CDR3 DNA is TGTGCCAGCTCACCACCGGTTCCTAGGGGAGGATCTTTCCTTTACGAGCAGTACTTC. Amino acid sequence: CASSPPVPRGGSFLYEQYF.